This is a list of T cell receptor beta chains from one sample in a study of blood T cell repertoires in COVID-19. Sequencing used immunoSEQ multiplex PCR; TCRdb keeps in-frame clones, though not all of them. The data contain more than 200,000 clones, roughly 88% of them seen just once; the ten biggest clones take up approximately 2.2%. What was sequenced was peripheral blood. Receptors originate from a woman in her forties who had recovered from COVID-19. The CDR3 runs from the conserved cysteine through the conserved F or W. Fields, in order: J gene, D gene, V gene, clone size, CDR3 DNA, CDR3 protein. The D gene is left open where the match is weak. Not every row has a clone size; where given, it reads once, few, many or a size class.

J: TRBJ1-2; D: TRBD1; V: TRBV3-1/TRBV3-2; size: .; DNA: TGTGCCAGCAGTAGGACTGGGACAGGGGGGAACTATGGCTACACCTTC; CDR3: CASSRTGTGGNYGYTF
J: TRBJ1-3; D: TRBD1; V: TRBV15; size: few; DNA: TGTGCCACCAGCACTGGGGACAGGGTGTTCTCTGGAAACACCATATATTTT; CDR3: CATSTGDRVFSGNTIYF
J: TRBJ2-1; D: TRBD2; V: TRBV7-6; size: .; DNA: TGTGCCAGCAGCCCACTAGCGGGCTCCTACAATGAGCAGTTCTTC; CDR3: CASSPLAGSYNEQFF
J: TRBJ2-6; D: TRBD1; V: TRBV13; size: .; DNA: TGTGCCAGCAGCCCACTTCTCGGGACAGAGTTCTCTGGGGCCAACGTCCTGACTTTC; CDR3: CASSPLLGTEFSGANVLTF
J: TRBJ1-4; D: TRBD1; V: TRBV7-2; size: .; DNA: TGTGCCAGCAGCTTCGGACAGGGGGCAATTAATGAAAAACTGTTTTTT; CDR3: CASSFGQGAINEKLFF
J: TRBJ2-3; D: TRBD1; V: TRBV7-8; size: .; DNA: TGTGCCAGCAGCTCCCGGGACAGGGGTTACTGGCTTGGCGGGAGACGGTCGGATACGCAGTATTTT; CDR3: CASSSRDRGYWLGGRRSDTQYF
J: TRBJ2-3; D: TRBD1; V: TRBV7-9; size: .; DNA: TGTGCCAGCAGCCCTTTTAAGGGACAGGAGGCAGATACGCAGTATTTT; CDR3: CASSPFKGQEADTQYF
J: TRBJ2-5; D: TRBD2; V: TRBV5-1; size: .; DNA: TGCGCCAGCAGCTCCGGTGGACTAGCGGGGGGGCTTACAGAGACCCAGTACTTC; CDR3: CASSSGGLAGGLTETQYF
J: TRBJ1-4; D: .; V: TRBV27; size: .; DNA: TGTGCCAGCAGTCCTGCAGGGTTGGACGAAAAACTGTTTTTT; CDR3: CASSPAGLDEKLFF
J: TRBJ1-1; D: .; V: TRBV4-2; size: .; DNA: TGTGCCAGCAGCGCTGGGACATTGAGGGAAGCTTTCTTT; CDR3: CASSAGTLREAFF
J: TRBJ2-5; D: .; V: TRBV5-4; size: .; DNA: TGTGCCAGCAGCTTGGCGGGGATCAGCGTCGAGACCCAGTACTTC; CDR3: CASSLAGISVETQYF
J: TRBJ2-3; D: TRBD1; V: TRBV9; size: .; DNA: TGTGCCAGCAGCCCAGGGGGCCGGATCACAGATACGCAGTATTTT; CDR3: CASSPGGRITDTQYF
J: TRBJ1-5; D: .; V: TRBV6-6; size: .; DNA: TGTGCCAGCAGTGGAGGAGGCAATCAGCCCCAGCATTTT; CDR3: CASSGGGNQPQHF
J: TRBJ2-5; D: TRBD2; V: TRBV28; size: .; DNA: TGTGCCAGCAGTACGCCGGGACTAGCTAGGGAGACCCAGTACTTC; CDR3: CASSTPGLARETQYF
J: TRBJ1-3; D: .; V: TRBV5-1; size: .; DNA: TGCGCCAGCAGCGTCCTCCCTCTGGGAAACACCATATATTTT; CDR3: CASSVLPLGNTIYF
J: TRBJ1-2; D: .; V: TRBV6-5; size: .; DNA: TGTGCCAGCAGTTACTCCCCGACTGGAGCTAACTATGGCTACACCTTC; CDR3: CASSYSPTGANYGYTF
J: TRBJ2-2; D: TRBD1; V: TRBV6-2/TRBV6-3; size: .; DNA: TGTGCCAGCAGTTACGGGACAGGGGCGGCCGGGGAGCTGTTTTTT; CDR3: CASSYGTGAAGELFF
J: TRBJ1-6; D: TRBD1; V: TRBV18; size: .; DNA: TGTGCCAGCTCACAGGGGGCGCAATCACCCCTCCACTTT; CDR3: CASSQGAQSPLHF
J: TRBJ1-6; D: .; V: TRBV14; size: .; DNA: TGTGCCAGCAGCCAAGAACCCAGGGCCCCTAATTCACCCCTCCACTTT; CDR3: CASSQEPRAPNSPLHF
J: TRBJ2-7; D: TRBD1; V: TRBV14; size: .; DNA: TGTGCCAGCAGCCAAGAGGACAGGGCTTACGAGCAGTACTTC; CDR3: CASSQEDRAYEQYF
J: TRBJ1-2; D: .; V: TRBV6-6; size: .; DNA: TGTGCCAGCAGTTACGGGGAGGGGCTTGATGGCTACACCTTC; CDR3: CASSYGEGLDGYTF
J: TRBJ1-6; D: .; V: TRBV6-5; size: .; DNA: TGTGCCAGCAGTTACTCAGGGCCCACCGGGAGTTCACCCCTCCACTTT; CDR3: CASSYSGPTGSSPLHF
J: TRBJ2-5; D: TRBD1; V: TRBV5-8; size: once; DNA: TGTGCCAGCAGCTTGGGTGGGACGACAGGGGGCCGCCGAGGGACCCAGTACTTC; CDR3: CASSLGGTTGGRRGTQYF
J: TRBJ2-6; D: .; V: TRBV2; size: .; DNA: TGTGCCAGCAGGGGCACTGGGGCCAACGTCCTGACTTTC; CDR3: CASRGTGANVLTF
J: TRBJ1-2; D: .; V: TRBV30; size: .; DNA: TGTGCCTGGAGATTGTTGAGCTATGGCTACACCTTC; CDR3: CAWRLLSYGYTF
J: TRBJ1-5; D: TRBD1; V: TRBV6-5; size: few; DNA: TGTGCCAGCAGGTCCGGGACAGCGGGCAATCAGCCCCAGCATTTT; CDR3: CASRSGTAGNQPQHF
J: TRBJ2-1; D: TRBD2; V: TRBV6-5; size: .; DNA: TGTGCCAGCAGTTTGGAGCGGGAGGGTTCCAATGAGCAGTTCTTC; CDR3: CASSLEREGSNEQFF
J: TRBJ2-3; D: TRBD2; V: TRBV3-1/TRBV3-2; size: .; DNA: TGTGCCAGCAGAAAGCATGGGGGACTAGTCGGGACAGATACGCAGTATTTT; CDR3: CASRKHGGLVGTDTQYF
J: TRBJ1-6; D: .; V: TRBV5-5; size: .; DNA: TGTGCCAGCAGCTTGGCTGGGCTCCAAGTCAATTCACCCCTCCACTTT; CDR3: CASSLAGLQVNSPLHF
J: TRBJ1-6; D: .; V: TRBV10-3; size: .; DNA: TGTGCCATCAGTGAGTCGACTCTAGGATCACCCCTCCACTTT; CDR3: CAISESTLGSPLHF
J: TRBJ1-1; D: .; V: TRBV5-5; size: .; DNA: TGTGCCAGCAGCCCTCCGAACACTGAAGCTTTCTTT; CDR3: CASSPPNTEAFF
J: TRBJ2-1; D: TRBD2; V: TRBV5-1; size: .; DNA: TGCGCCAGCAGCTTGGACGGCGGGGGGGCCGATGAGCAGTTCTTC; CDR3: CASSLDGGGADEQFF
J: TRBJ2-5; D: TRBD2; V: TRBV2; size: .; DNA: TGTGCCAGCCGACTAGCGGGGGGCACTCAAGAGACCCAGTACTTC; CDR3: CASRLAGGTQETQYF
J: TRBJ2-1; D: .; V: TRBV11-3; size: .; DNA: TGTGCCAGCACCGAAAACCAGGGCTACAATGAGCAGTTCTTC; CDR3: CASTENQGYNEQFF
J: TRBJ1-2; D: .; V: TRBV19; size: .; DNA: TGTGCCAGTAGCGATCCCGGGTCCTACACCTTC; CDR3: CASSDPGSYTF
J: TRBJ2-7; D: TRBD2; V: TRBV5-5; size: many; DNA: TGTGCCAGCAGCTTTGGGGGGGTCAGCCACGAGCAGTACTTC; CDR3: CASSFGGVSHEQYF
J: TRBJ2-7; D: .; V: TRBV12-5; size: .; DNA: TGTGCTAGTGGTTTGAGCGCCTCCTACGAGCAGTACTTC; CDR3: CASGLSASYEQYF
J: TRBJ2-5; D: TRBD1; V: TRBV24-1; size: .; DNA: TGTGCCACCAGTGATGCCAGACAGGGGGCGGAGACCCAGTACTTC; CDR3: CATSDARQGAETQYF
J: TRBJ2-1; D: TRBD2; V: TRBV6-2/TRBV6-3; size: .; DNA: TGTGCCAGCAGTCTCCTGCGGGGGGGCAATGAGCAGTTCTTC; CDR3: CASSLLRGGNEQFF
J: TRBJ1-2; D: .; V: TRBV6-2/TRBV6-3; size: .; DNA: TGTGCCAGCAGTACAGGGTTATGGGGCTACACCTTC; CDR3: CASSTGLWGYTF
J: TRBJ1-6; D: TRBD1; V: TRBV28; size: .; DNA: TGTGCCAGCAGTATGACAGGGTGGGGATCACCCCTCCACTTT; CDR3: CASSMTGWGSPLHF
J: TRBJ2-7; D: TRBD1; V: TRBV5-1; size: .; DNA: TGCGCCAGCAGCCCGTTTGGGACAGGGGCCTCCTACGAGCAGTACTTC; CDR3: CASSPFGTGASYEQYF
J: TRBJ2-7; D: TRBD2; V: TRBV5-1; size: .; DNA: TGCGCCAGCAGCTTGGAAGCGGGAGTCTACGAGCAGTACTTC; CDR3: CASSLEAGVYEQYF
J: TRBJ2-5; D: TRBD2; V: TRBV6-5; size: .; DNA: TGTGCCAGCAGTTTTACTAGCGGGAAGGGAGAGACCCAGTACTTC; CDR3: CASSFTSGKGETQYF
J: TRBJ2-7; D: .; V: TRBV5-6; size: .; DNA: TGTGCCAGCAGCTTGGCGGGGAAACGCTACGAGCAGTACTTC; CDR3: CASSLAGKRYEQYF
J: TRBJ2-3; D: .; V: TRBV29-1; size: .; DNA: TGCAGCTTCCGAGGAGGGTCTTCGATTGTGGATACGCAGTATTTT; CDR3: CSFRGGSSIVDTQYF
J: TRBJ2-2; D: .; V: TRBV2; size: .; DNA: TGTGCCAGCAGCCCCCGGTTGAGAACCGGGGAGCTGTTTTTT; CDR3: CASSPRLRTGELFF